This note documents a single T cell receptor beta chain sequence. Its target is not known. There are 14 residues in the CDR3. V lost 2 bases, J lost 3 bases, and 11 bases lay in between. Germline V lookup: CDR1 SEHNR, CDR2 FQNEAQ (reference sequence). The data were taken from a study of human T cells and chemical hapten exposure. For the study at large: Alopecia areata, totalis or universalis affected patients, mainly female. TCR yields per sample varied, mainly owing to small pooled library volume differences.

General study findings and limits: PT1 expanded TCR numbers tracked positively with patch test score.

Time point described: patch test 3, about 24 weeks after DPC sensitization. Treatment given: therapeutic diphenylcyclopropenone sensitization with weekly scalp DPC. What the library attached to individual cDNA molecules were unique molecular identifiers. From the RACE reads, TCRdb called clonotypes with MiXCR, one entry per CDR3 protein. The table includes about 160,000 distinct CDR3 sequences, 28% detected once. This chain links TRBV7-9 with TRBJ2-7, with no clear D. This TCR was sampled from a young woman with alopecia areata. Some clones in this sample may be carry-over from other donors' samples. The sequencing here drew on whole blood, taken in connection with sensitization to the hapten diphenylcyclopropenone (DPC). CDR3 residues: CASSLSGLRYEQYF. CDR3 sequence (DNA): TGTGCCAGCAGCTTATCCGGGCTCCGCTACGAGCAGTACTTC. Using reference TRBV7-9 and TRBJ2-7 for the parts outside the CDR3, the full variable domain is DTGVSQNPRHKITKRGQNVTFRCDPISEHNRLYWYRQTLGQGPEFLTYFQNEAQLEKSRLLSDRFSAERPKGSFSTLEIQRTEQGDSAMYLCASSLSGLRYEQYFGPGTRLTVT.